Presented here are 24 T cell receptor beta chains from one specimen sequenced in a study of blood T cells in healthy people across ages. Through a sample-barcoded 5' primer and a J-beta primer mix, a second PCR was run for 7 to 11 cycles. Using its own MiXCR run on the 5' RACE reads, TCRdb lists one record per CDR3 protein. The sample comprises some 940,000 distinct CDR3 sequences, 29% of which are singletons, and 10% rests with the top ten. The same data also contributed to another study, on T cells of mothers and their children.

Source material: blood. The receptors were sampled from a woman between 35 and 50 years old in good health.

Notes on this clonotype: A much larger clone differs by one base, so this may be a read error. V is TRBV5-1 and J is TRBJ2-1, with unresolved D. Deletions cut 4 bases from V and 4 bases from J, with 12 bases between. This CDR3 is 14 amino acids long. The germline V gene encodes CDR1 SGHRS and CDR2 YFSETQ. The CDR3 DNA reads TGCGCCAGCAGCCCGGATGCAGTGTACAATGAGCAGTTCTTC. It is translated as CASSPDAVYNEQFF.

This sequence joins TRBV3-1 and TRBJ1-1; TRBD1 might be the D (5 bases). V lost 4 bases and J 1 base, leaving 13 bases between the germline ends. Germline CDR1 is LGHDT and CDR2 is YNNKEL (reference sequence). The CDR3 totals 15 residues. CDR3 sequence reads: CASSLPGAGNTEAFF. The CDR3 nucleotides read TGTGCCAGCAGCCTCCCCGGGGCCGGGAACACTGAAGCTTTCTTT.

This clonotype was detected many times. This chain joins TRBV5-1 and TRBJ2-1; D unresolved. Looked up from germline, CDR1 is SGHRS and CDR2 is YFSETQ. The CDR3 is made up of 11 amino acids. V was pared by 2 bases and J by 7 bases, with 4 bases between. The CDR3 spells CASSFGNEQFF. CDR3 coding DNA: TGCGCCAGCAGCTTCGGGAATGAGCAGTTCTTC. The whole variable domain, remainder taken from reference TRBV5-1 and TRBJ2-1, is KAGVTQTPRYLIKTRGQQVTLSCSPISGHRSVSWYQQTPGQGLQFLFEYFSETQRNKGNFPGRFSGRQFSNSRSEMNVSTLELGDSALYLCASSFGNEQFFGPGTRLTVL.

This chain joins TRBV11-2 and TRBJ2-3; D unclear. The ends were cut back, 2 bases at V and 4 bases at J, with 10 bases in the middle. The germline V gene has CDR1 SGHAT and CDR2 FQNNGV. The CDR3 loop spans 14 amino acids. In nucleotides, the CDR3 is TGTGCCAGCAGCTTATTAGGTCAGGCAGATACGCAGTATTTT. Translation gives CASSLLGQADTQYF. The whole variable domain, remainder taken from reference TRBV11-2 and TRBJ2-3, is EAGVAQSPRYKIIEKRQSVAFWCNPISGHATLYWYQQILGQGPKLLIQFQNNGVVDDSQLPKDRFSAERLKGVDSTLKIQPAKLEDSAVYLCASSLLGQADTQYFGPGTRLTVL.

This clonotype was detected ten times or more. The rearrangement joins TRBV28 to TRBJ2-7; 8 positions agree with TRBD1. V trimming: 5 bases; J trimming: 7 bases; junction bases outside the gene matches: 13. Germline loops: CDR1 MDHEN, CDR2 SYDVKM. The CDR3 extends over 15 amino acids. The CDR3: CASSVTGGLILEQYF. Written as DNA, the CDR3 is TGTGCCAGCAGTGTAACAGGGGGGTTGATTTTGGAGCAGTACTTC.

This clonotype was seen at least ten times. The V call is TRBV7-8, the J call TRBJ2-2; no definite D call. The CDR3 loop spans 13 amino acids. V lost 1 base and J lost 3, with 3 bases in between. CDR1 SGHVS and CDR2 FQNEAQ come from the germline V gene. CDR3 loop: CASSLVDTGELFF. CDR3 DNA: TGTGCCAGCAGCTTAGTGGACACCGGGGAGCTGTTTTTT. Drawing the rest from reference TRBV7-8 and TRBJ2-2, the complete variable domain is GAGVSQSPRYKVAKRGQDVALRCDPISGHVSLFWYQQALGQGPEFLTYFQNEAQLDKSGLPSDRFFAERPEGSVSTLKIQRTQQEDSAVYLCASSLVDTGELFFGEGSRLTVL.

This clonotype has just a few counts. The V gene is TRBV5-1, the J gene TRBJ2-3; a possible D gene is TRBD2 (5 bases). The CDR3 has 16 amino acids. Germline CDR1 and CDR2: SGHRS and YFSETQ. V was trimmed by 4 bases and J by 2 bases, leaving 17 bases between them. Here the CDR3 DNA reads TGCGCCAGCAGCCCCGGCCCGACTACATTCACAGATACGCAGTATTTT. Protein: CASSPGPTTFTDTQYF.

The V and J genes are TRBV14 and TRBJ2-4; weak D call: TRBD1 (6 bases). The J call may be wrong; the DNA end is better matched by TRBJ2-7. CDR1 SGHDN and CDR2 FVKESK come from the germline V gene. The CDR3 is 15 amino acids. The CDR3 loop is CASSQGLGTTYEQYF. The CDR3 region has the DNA TGTGCCAGCAGCCAGGGTTTGGGGACAACTTACGAGCAGTACTTC.

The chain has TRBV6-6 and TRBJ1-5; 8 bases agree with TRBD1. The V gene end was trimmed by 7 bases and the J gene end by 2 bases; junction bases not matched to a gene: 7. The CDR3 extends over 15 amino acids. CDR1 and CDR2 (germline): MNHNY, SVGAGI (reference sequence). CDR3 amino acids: CASKSGQGGNQPQHF. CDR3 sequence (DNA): TGTGCCAGCAAGAGCGGACAGGGAGGCAATCAGCCCCAGCATTTT.

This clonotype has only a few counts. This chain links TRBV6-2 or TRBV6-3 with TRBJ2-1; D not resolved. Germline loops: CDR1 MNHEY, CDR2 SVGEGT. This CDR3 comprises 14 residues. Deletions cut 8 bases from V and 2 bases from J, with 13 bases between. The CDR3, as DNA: TGTGCCAGCTCTTCGGACCAGCCCTACAATGAGCAGTTCTTC. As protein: CASSSDQPYNEQFF.

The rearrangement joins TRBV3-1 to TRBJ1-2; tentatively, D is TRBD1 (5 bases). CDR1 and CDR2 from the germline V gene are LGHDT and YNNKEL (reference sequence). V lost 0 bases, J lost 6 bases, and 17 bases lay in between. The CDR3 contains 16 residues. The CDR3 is CASSQDRSGPSHGYTF. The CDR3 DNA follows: TGTGCCAGCAGCCAAGACCGGTCAGGGCCAAGTCATGGCTACACCTTC. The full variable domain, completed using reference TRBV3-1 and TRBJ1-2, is DTAVSQTPKYLVTQMGNDKSIKCEQNLGHDTMYWYKQDSKKFLKIMFSYNNKELIINETVPNRFSPKSPDKAHLNLHINSLELGDSAVYFCASSQDRSGPSHGYTFGSGTRLTVV.

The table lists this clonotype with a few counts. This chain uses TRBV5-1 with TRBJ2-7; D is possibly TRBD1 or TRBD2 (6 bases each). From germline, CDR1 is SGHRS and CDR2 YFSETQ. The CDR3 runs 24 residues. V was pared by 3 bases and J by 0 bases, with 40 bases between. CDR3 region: CASSSLGGGKKGGESVRSSYEQYF. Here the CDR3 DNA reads TGCGCCAGCAGCTCCCTTGGAGGGGGGAAAAAGGGTGGAGAGAGCGTACGAAGCTCCTACGAGCAGTACTTC.

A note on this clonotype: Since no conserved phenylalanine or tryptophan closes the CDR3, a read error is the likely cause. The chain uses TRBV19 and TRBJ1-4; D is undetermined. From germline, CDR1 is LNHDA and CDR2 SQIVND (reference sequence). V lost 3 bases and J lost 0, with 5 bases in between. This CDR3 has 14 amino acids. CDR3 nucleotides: TGTGCCAGTAGTATCTCGGCAACTAATGAAAAACTGTTTTTG. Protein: CASSISATNEKLFL.

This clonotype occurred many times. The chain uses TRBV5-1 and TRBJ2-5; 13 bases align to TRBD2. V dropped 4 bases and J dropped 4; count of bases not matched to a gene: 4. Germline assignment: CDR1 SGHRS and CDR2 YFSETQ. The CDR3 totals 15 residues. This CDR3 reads CASSGTSGALETQYF. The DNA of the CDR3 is TGCGCCAGCAGCGGGACTAGCGGGGCCCTAGAGACCCAGTACTTC.

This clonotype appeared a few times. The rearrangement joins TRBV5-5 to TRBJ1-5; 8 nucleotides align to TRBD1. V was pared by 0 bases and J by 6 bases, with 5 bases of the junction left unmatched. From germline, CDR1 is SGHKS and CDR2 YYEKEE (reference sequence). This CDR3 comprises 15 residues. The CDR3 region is CASSLAQGVAQPQHF. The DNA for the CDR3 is TGTGCCAGCAGCTTGGCACAGGGGGTCGCTCAGCCCCAGCATTTT.

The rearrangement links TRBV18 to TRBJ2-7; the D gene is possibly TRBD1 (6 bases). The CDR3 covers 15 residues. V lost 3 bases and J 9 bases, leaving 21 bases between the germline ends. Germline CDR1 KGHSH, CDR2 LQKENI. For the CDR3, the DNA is TGTGCCAGCTCACCCGATCGGGTACAGGGATCAGGGCAGTACTTC. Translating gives CASSPDRVQGSGQYF.

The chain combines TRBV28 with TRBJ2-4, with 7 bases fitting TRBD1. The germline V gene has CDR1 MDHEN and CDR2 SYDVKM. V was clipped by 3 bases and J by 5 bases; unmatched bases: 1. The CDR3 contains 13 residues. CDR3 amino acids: CASSLQGENIQYF. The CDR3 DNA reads TGTGCCAGCAGTTTGCAGGGGGAAAACATTCAGTACTTC. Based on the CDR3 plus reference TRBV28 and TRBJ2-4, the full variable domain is DVKVTQSSRYLVKRTGEKVFLECVQDMDHENMFWYRQDPGLGLRLIYFSYDVKMKEKGDIPEGYSVSREKKERFSLILESASTNQTSMYLCASSLQGENIQYFGAGTRLSVL.

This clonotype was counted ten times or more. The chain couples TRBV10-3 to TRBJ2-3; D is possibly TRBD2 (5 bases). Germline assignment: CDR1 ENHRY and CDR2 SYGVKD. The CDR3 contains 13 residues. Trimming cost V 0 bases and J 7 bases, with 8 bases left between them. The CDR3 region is CAISESGDYTQYF. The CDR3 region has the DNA TGTGCCATCAGTGAGTCGGGAGATTATACGCAGTATTTT.

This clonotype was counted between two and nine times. DNA for the CDR3: TGCGCCAGCAGCCCCCGAGCCCCGGGACAGAGTTTTTACGAGCAGTACTTC. Translation gives CASSPRAPGQSFYEQYF. J is TRBJ2-7 and V is TRBV5-1, with TRBD1 matching over 7 bases. The CDR3 consists of 17 residues. The germline V gene has CDR1 SGHRS and CDR2 YFSETQ. Trimming at V came to 4 bases and at J to 4 bases, leaving 17 bases not matched to a gene.

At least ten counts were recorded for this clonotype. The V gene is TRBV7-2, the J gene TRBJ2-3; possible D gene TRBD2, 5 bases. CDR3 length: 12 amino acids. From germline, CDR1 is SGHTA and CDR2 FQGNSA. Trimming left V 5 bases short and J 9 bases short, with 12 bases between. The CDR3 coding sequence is TGTGCCAGCAGCCTCTCACCGGGGACGCAGTATTTT. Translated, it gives CASSLSPGTQYF.

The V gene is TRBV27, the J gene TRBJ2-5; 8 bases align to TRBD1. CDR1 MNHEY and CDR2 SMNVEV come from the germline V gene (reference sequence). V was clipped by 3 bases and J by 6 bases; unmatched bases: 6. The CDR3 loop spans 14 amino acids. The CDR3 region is CASSFEQGGKTQYF. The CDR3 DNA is TGTGCCAGCAGTTTTGAACAGGGGGGAAAGACCCAGTACTTC.

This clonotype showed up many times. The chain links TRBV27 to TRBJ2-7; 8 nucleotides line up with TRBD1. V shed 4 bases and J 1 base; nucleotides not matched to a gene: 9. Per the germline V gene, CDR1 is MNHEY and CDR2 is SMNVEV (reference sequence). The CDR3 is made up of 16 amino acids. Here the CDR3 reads CASSSETGAQSYEQYF. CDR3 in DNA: TGTGCCAGCAGTTCCGAGACAGGGGCACAATCCTACGAGCAGTACTTC.

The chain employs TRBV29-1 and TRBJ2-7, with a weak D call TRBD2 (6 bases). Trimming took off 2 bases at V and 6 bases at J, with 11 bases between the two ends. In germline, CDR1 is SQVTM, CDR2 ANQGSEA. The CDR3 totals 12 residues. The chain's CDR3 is CSVESGTLEQYF. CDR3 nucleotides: TGCAGCGTTGAATCCGGGACTCTCGAGCAGTACTTC.

The DNA for the CDR3 is TGTGCCACCAGCAGCACAGGGATGAACACTGAAGCTTTCTTT. Protein product: CATSSTGMNTEAFF. The gene calls are TRBV15 and TRBJ1-1; perhaps TRBD1 as D (6 bases). This CDR3 comprises 14 residues. V shed 3 bases and J shed 0 bases, with 8 bases lying between them. Germline CDR1 and CDR2: LNHNV and YYDKDF (reference sequence).